One T cell receptor (beta chain) is described in this entry. Its target is unknown. One end of the junction is discordant with germline, which a read error may explain. Profiling that covered TCR beta VDJ and CDR3 relied on genomic DNA as its template. TCRdb ran MiXCR on the reads and lists one entry per CDR3 protein. The sample shows approximately 380,000 distinct CDR3 sequences, approximately 70% of them seen only once. This entry belongs to a study of CD8+CD57+ T cells in acquired aplastic anemia. Across the study: Across the sorted CD4+ and CD8+ cells, DNA amounts averaged about 3 ug. CD4+ cell libraries from healthy donors averaged approximately 10 million reads.

Study-wide points: No significant patient-versus-control difference appeared in CD8+ Simpson's diversity. Shared by patients and controls, 25 to 30 CD8+ CDR3s were abundant in patients.

CDR1 and CDR2 from the germline V gene are SGHAT and FQNNGV. The CDR3 sequence is 15 residues long. The V gene is TRBV11-2, the J gene TRBJ2-1; D is ambiguous. The sample was sorted CD4+, CD8+, or CD8+CD57+ T cells (not recorded which) from PBMCs. The TCR comes from a human donor in good health, serving as a control. This CDR3 reads CASSLDSGVGNEQFF. DNA for the CDR3: TGCGCCAGCAGCTTAGACTCTGGGGTGGGCAATGAGCAGTTCTTC. The whole variable domain, remainder taken from reference TRBV11-2 and TRBJ2-1, is EAGVAQSPRYKIIEKRQSVAFWCNPISGHATLYWYQQILGQGPKLLIQFQNNGVVDDSQLPKDRFSAERLKGVDSTLKIQPAKLEDSAVYLCASSLDSGVGNEQFFGPGTRLTVL.